The 7 T cell receptor beta chains presented below share a single source sample, sequenced in a study of CD4 T cells in relation to SARS-CoV-2 and coronaviruses. Here immunoSEQ multiplex PCR was the method, and the copy in TCRdb shows in-frame clones only, minus some. The sample includes 24,000 or so clones, over 70% of them seen just once. The unexposed donors gave CD4+ T cells in about 2011-2018, prior to COVID-19. CD4+ T cells were isolated from the cells after around 9 days of culture. No cognate antigen is known for these TCRs. What was sequenced was CD4+ T cells from PBMCs, cultured in vitro. All receptors come from a human donor in good health.

The chain employs TRBV9 and TRBJ2-1, with 12 bases fitting TRBD2. V gave up 6 bases and J gave up 9 bases; unmatched junction bases: 16. Per germline, CDR1 SGDLS and CDR2 YYNGEE. The CDR3 has 17 amino acids. This CDR3 is CASTLGITTSGSGEQFF. The CDR3, as DNA: TGTGCCAGCACCCTAGGGATCACGACTAGCGGGAGTGGTGAGCAGTTCTTC. The complete variable domain, with remaining parts taken from reference TRBV9 and TRBJ2-1, reads DSGVTQTPKHLITATGQRVTLRCSPRSGDLSVYWYQQSLDQGLQFLIQYYNGEERAKGNILERFSAQQFPDLHSELNLSSLELGDSALYFCASTLGITTSGSGEQFFGPGTRLTVL.

The chain uses TRBV3-1 (or the pseudogene TRBV3-2) and TRBJ2-7; D unresolved. Trimming left V 4 bases short and J 8 bases short, with 12 bases between. This CDR3 is 12 amino acids long. CDR1 and CDR2 from the germline V gene are LGHDT and YNNKEL (reference sequence). The CDR3 DNA is TGTGCCAGCAGCCCAGACCAGAACAAGCAGTACTTC. It encodes CASSPDQNKQYF.

This chain links TRBV5-1 with TRBJ2-3, with 9 bases lining up with TRBD1. The germline V gene encodes CDR1 SGHRS and CDR2 YFSETQ. The CDR3 contains 16 residues. Trimming cost V 0 bases and J 6 bases; bases outside gene matches: 8. The CDR3 reads CASSLGAGQGTDTQYF. The DNA for the CDR3 is TGCGCCAGCAGCTTGGGTGCGGGACAGGGAACCGATACGCAGTATTTT.

The chain is built from TRBV7-2 and TRBJ1-6; D may be TRBD1 (5 bases). Per germline, CDR1 SGHTA and CDR2 FQGNSA. Deletions cut 5 bases from V and 4 bases from J, with 9 bases between. This CDR3 contains 14 residues. This CDR3 reads CASSPRTYNSPLHF. The DNA for the CDR3 is TGTGCCAGCAGCCCCCGGACATATAATTCACCCCTCCACTTT.

The chain employs TRBV5-4 and TRBJ1-2, with 8 bases that match TRBD1. With V trimmed by 4 bases and J by 4 bases, 9 bases remained unmatched. The CDR3 length is 15 residues. Per the germline V gene, CDR1 is SGHNT and CDR2 is YYREEE (reference sequence). The CDR3 reads CASSAQGARGYGYTF. The CDR3 DNA reads TGTGCCAGCAGCGCGCAGGGGGCGCGGGGCTATGGCTACACCTTC.

CDR3 protein: CASSKTSGRPQQFF. CDR3 in DNA: TGTGCCAGCAGCAAAACTAGCGGGAGGCCACAGCAGTTCTTC. The chain links TRBV21-1 to TRBJ2-1; the table's D call of TRBD2 was not tested on the DNA. TRBV21-1 is a documented pseudogene. This CDR3 comprises 14 residues.

V is TRBV5-1 and J is TRBJ2-1, with TRBD1 as a possible D gene (6 bases). V was clipped by 0 bases and J by 13 bases, with 17 bases between them. In germline, CDR1 is SGHRS, CDR2 YFSETQ. This CDR3 is 14 amino acids long. CDR3 protein: CASSLVIGGMEQFF. The CDR3 bases are TGCGCCAGCAGCTTGGTAATAGGGGGAATGGAACAGTTCTTC.